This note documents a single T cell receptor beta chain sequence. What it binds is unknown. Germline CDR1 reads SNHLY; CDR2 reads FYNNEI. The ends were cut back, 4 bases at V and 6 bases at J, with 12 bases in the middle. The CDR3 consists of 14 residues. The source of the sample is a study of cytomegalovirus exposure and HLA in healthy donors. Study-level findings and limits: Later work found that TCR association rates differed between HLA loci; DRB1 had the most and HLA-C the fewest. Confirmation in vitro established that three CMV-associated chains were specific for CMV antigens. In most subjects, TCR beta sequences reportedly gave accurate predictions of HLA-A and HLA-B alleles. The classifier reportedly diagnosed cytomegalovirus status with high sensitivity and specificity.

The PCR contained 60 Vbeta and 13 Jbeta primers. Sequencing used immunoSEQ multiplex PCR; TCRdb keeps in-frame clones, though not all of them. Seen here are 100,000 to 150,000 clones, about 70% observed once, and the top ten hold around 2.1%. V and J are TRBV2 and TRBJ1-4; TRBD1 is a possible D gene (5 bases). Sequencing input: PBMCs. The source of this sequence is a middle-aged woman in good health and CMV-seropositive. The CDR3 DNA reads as TGTGCCAGCAGTGCCGAGCAGGGCGATGAAAAACTGTTTTTT. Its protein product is CASSAEQGDEKLFF.